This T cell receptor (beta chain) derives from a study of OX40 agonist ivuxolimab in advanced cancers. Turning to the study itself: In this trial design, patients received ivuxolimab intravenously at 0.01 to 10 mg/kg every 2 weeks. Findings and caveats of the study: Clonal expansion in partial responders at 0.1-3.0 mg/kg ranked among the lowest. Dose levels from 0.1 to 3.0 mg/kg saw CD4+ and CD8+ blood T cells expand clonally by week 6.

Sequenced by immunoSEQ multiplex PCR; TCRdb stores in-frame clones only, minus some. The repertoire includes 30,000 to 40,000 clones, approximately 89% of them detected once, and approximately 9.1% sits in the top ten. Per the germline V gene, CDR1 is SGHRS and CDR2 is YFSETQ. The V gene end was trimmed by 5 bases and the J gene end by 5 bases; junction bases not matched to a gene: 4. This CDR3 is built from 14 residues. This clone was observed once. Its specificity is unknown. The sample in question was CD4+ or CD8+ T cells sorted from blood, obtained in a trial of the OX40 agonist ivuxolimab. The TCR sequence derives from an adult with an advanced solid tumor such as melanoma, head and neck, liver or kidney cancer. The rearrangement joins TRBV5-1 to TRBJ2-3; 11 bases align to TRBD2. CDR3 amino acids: CASRLAGVRDTQYF. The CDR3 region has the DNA TGCGCCAGCAGACTAGCGGGAGTTAGAGATACGCAGTATTTT.